The rows below give T cell receptor beta chains drawn from one sample of a study of T-cell memory formation after mild COVID-19. TCRdb passed the 5' RACE reads through MiXCR, listing each CDR3 protein once. The profile shows under 250,000 distinct CDR3 sequences, roughly a tenth of them singletons. The sample comprised PBMCs or a T cell subset sorted from them (not recorded which). The origin of the receptors is a young man who had mild COVID-19 (a few samples of this study predate the infection). Cell type and time point are not known. Each CDR3 is given with its conserved first and last residue. A D gene is named only where the DNA matches it firmly. Expanded clones get a size class; other rows say once, few or many, or leave the size out.

>.|TRBV10-3|.|TRBJ1-6
TGTGCCATCAGTGAACGCGGGGGGGGTTCACCCCTCCACTTT
CAISERGGGSPLHF
>few|TRBV7-2|TRBD1|TRBJ2-7
TGTGCCAGCAGCGGGACAGGGTTTTCCTACGAGCAGTACTTC
CASSGTGFSYEQYF
>.|TRBV6-2/TRBV6-3|.|TRBJ2-5
TGTGCCAGCAGTTACTCAGGCGTCCGAGAGACCCAGTACTTC
CASSYSGVRETQYF
>.|TRBV7-9|TRBD1|TRBJ2-3
TGTGCCAGCAGCCCCACAGGGGGCGGAGATACGCAGTATTTT
CASSPTGGGDTQYF
>many|TRBV7-2|.|TRBJ1-2
TGTGCCAGCAGCTTAGATGGGGGCGGCTATGGCTACACCTTC
CASSLDGGGYGYTF
>.|TRBV24-1|TRBD1|TRBJ1-6
TGTGCCACCAGTGCCAACGACAGGGTTGATTCACCCCTCCACTTT
CATSANDRVDSPLHF
>.|TRBV6-5|.|TRBJ2-7
TGTGCCAGCAGTCCCGGTCAGGGGAGTGACTACGAGCAGTACTTC
CASSPGQGSDYEQYF
>.|TRBV2|TRBD1|TRBJ2-6
TGTGCCATTGGGACAGGGGGCGCGTCTGGGGCCAACGTCCTGACTTTC
CAIGTGGASGANVLTF
>.|TRBV5-1|.|TRBJ2-5
TGCGCCAGCAGCTTGGACGGGTACCAAGAGACCCAGTACTTC
CASSLDGYQETQYF
>few|TRBV15|TRBD1|TRBJ1-2
TGTGCCACCAGCCAGGACAGGATCCTCTATGGCTACACCTTC
CATSQDRILYGYTF
>few|TRBV18|TRBD1|TRBJ2-5
TGTGCCAGCTTGGGACAGGGAGAGACCCAGTACTTC
CASLGQGETQYF
>.|TRBV5-5|.|TRBJ1-1
TGTGCCAGCAGCGGGAGACAGCTAACCATGAACACTGAAGCTTTCTTT
CASSGRQLTMNTEAFF
>few|TRBV7-2|.|TRBJ2-1
TGTGCCAGCAGCTTAGAACAGGGTGGCTACAATGAGCAGTTCTTC
CASSLEQGGYNEQFF
>.|TRBV20-1|.|TRBJ2-5
TGCAGTGCTAAATGGGACCAAGAGACCCAGTACTTC
CSAKWDQETQYF
>few|TRBV7-2|TRBD2|TRBJ2-3
TGTGCCAGCAGCTCGCTAGCGGGGGGTCACACAGATACGCAGTATTTT
CASSSLAGGHTDTQYF
>once|TRBV4-3|TRBD2|TRBJ2-5
TGCGCCAGCAGCCAAGAAGCTAGCGGGATCCAAGAGACCCAGTACTTC
CASSQEASGIQETQYF
>many|TRBV18|.|TRBJ1-1
TGTGCCAGCTCACCACAGGGAGACACTGAAGCTTTCTTT
CASSPQGDTEAFF
>.|TRBV4-1|TRBD1|TRBJ2-3
TGCGCCAGCAGCCACCCGGACAGGTCCCCAGATACGCAGTATTTT
CASSHPDRSPDTQYF
>.|TRBV28|.|TRBJ2-3
TGTGCCAGCAATTCTCCGACGAGACTCACAGATACGCAGTATTTT
CASNSPTRLTDTQYF
>many|TRBV5-5|.|TRBJ2-3
TGTGCCAGCAGCCTACAAAGCACAGATACGCAGTATTTT
CASSLQSTDTQYF
>.|TRBV29-1|TRBD1|TRBJ1-2
TGCAGCGTCTTTCCGGGACAGGGGCCCAGCTATGGCTACACCTTC
CSVFPGQGPSYGYTF
>.|TRBV2|.|TRBJ2-1
TGTGCCAGCAGTGCCACCTACAATGAGCAGTTCTTC
CASSATYNEQFF
>.|TRBV12-3/TRBV12-4|.|TRBJ2-2
TGTGCCAGCAGTTCCCCACCCGGGGAGCTGTTTTTT
CASSSPPGELFF
>few|TRBV7-9|.|TRBJ2-7
TGTGCCAGCAGCGATTGGGACCCCCAGAGCTACGAGCAGTACTTC
CASSDWDPQSYEQYF
>few|TRBV7-9|.|TRBJ2-7
TGTGCCAGCAGCTCCTTCCCCGACCCTGCTGCCTACGAGCAGTACTTC
CASSSFPDPAAYEQYF
>few|TRBV10-3|.|TRBJ2-5
TGTGCCATCAAGGGCAGGGAAACGGGGACCCAGTACTTC
CAIKGRETGTQYF
>few|TRBV5-1|TRBD1|TRBJ2-4
TGCGCCAGCAGCCTTAACACAGGGGGCGCGAACATTCAGTACTTC
CASSLNTGGANIQYF